The next 14 T cell receptor beta chains were all read from a single sample in a study of shared clonotypes between healthy human individuals. Profiled with immunoSEQ multiplex PCR; TCRdb holds only in-frame clones, not every one. The sample includes approximately 1.9 million clones, 93% seen only once; the top ten take roughly 1.7%. As defined, naive CD8 cells were CD45RO-negative and positively selected for CCR7, with terminally differentiated effector memory CD45RA+ cells excluded. Input material: naive CD8+ T cells from PBMCs. These receptors originate from a man aged 18 to 30 in good health. Some clones in this sample may be carry-over from other donors' samples.

The chain is built from TRBV5-5 and TRBJ2-7; possibly TRBD2 for D (6 bases). With 4 bases removed from V and 1 base from J, the gap between germline ends came to 12 bases. Per germline, CDR1 SGHKS and CDR2 YYEKEE (reference sequence). The CDR3 covers 14 residues. The CDR3 here is CASSNSGRSYEQYF. For the CDR3, the DNA is TGTGCCAGCAGCAATAGTGGGAGGTCCTACGAGCAGTACTTC. Full variable domain (missing parts from reference TRBV5-5 and TRBJ2-7): DAGVTQSPTHLIKTRGQQVTLRCSPISGHKSVSWYQQVLGQGPQFIFQYYEKEERGRGNFPDRFSARQFPNYSSELNVNALLLGDSALYLCASSNSGRSYEQYFGPGTRLTVT.

The chain is built from TRBV7-3 and TRBJ2-3; 14 bases map to TRBD2. With V trimmed by 5 bases and J by 2 bases, 3 bases remained unmatched. The CDR3 totals 16 residues. CDR1 is SGHTA, CDR2 FQGTGA, per germline. CDR3 DNA: TGTGCCAGCAGCGAGGGACTAGCGGGAGACACAGATACGCAGTATTTT. Protein: CASSEGLAGDTDTQYF.

The chain uses TRBV9 and TRBJ2-3, with D tentatively TRBD2 (7 bases). The CDR3 extends over 15 amino acids. Trimming cost V 3 bases and J 5 bases, with 16 bases left between them. Germline V lookup: CDR1 SGDLS, CDR2 YYNGEE. CDR3 loop: CASSDSGGAVDTQYF. The CDR3 nucleotides read TGTGCCAGCAGCGACAGTGGGGGGGCAGTAGATACGCAGTATTTT.

This clone was seen a single time. V usage is TRBV7-9 and J usage is TRBJ2-7, with D possibly being TRBD1 or TRBD2 (5 bases each). With 5 bases removed from V and 4 bases from J, the gap between germline ends came to 21 bases. The CDR3 has 16 amino acids. The germline CDR1 and CDR2 sequences are SEHNR and FQNEAQ (reference sequence). For the CDR3, the DNA is TGTGCCAGCAGCCCCGGGCAGGGACGGGCGGCTTACGAGCAGTACTTC. This encodes CASSPGQGRAAYEQYF.

This chain connects TRBV5-1 to TRBJ2-3; possibly TRBD1 for D (5 bases). The germline CDR1 and CDR2 sequences are SGHRS and YFSETQ. Trimming took 0 bases from V and 2 from J, leaving 13 bases between them. CDR3 length: 16 residues. The CDR3 here is CASSLVPGGATDTQYF. In DNA form, the CDR3 reads TGCGCCAGCAGCTTGGTGCCGGGTGGGGCCACAGATACGCAGTATTTT.

The CDR3 loop is CASSEMAGGSYEQYF. In DNA, the CDR3 is TGTGCCAGCAGTGAAATGGCAGGGGGCTCCTACGAGCAGTACTTC. The chain carries TRBV2 and TRBJ2-7; 7 bases line up with TRBD1. The V and J ends lost 2 bases and 0 bases, in that order; junction bases with no gene match: 4. CDR3 length equals 15 residues. Germline CDR1 SNHLY, CDR2 FYNNEI.

The rearrangement uses TRBV29-1 and TRBJ2-3, with 8 bases matching TRBD1. CDR1 and CDR2 from the germline V gene are SQVTM and ANQGSEA. The CDR3 is 13 residues long. J lost 12 bases, V lost 6 bases, and 14 bases had no gene match. The CDR3 DNA reads as TGCAGCGTACCGGACAGGGTCCCACAGGGACAGTATTTT. This codes for CSVPDRVPQGQYF.

The chain combines TRBV2 with TRBJ2-2; TRBD2 matches 9 bases. J gave up 5 bases and V 6 bases, and 13 bases lay outside the gene matches. CDR1 and CDR2 (germline): SNHLY, FYNNEI. This CDR3 spans 17 amino acids. The CDR3 DNA reads TGTGCCAGCAGAGAGATAGCGGGAGTTATTATGACCGGGGAGCTGTTTTTT. Protein: CASREIAGVIMTGELFF.

The CDR3 region is CASSQVRISGEQYF. The CDR3 DNA sequence: TGCGCCAGCAGCCAAGTAAGGATTTCCGGCGAGCAGTACTTC. The rearrangement joins TRBV4-1 to TRBJ2-7; D uncertain. The V end was cut by 1 base, the J end by 6 bases, with 13 bases between. CDR1 and CDR2 (germline): MGHRA, YSYEKL. The CDR3 spans 14 residues.

The chain employs TRBV7-9 and TRBJ2-7; no reliable D call. The CDR3 is 15 residues long. Germline values: CDR1 SEHNR, CDR2 FQNEAQ (reference sequence). The CDR3, as DNA: TGTGCATACAGTCTAGAAGTGGGGATCTCCTACGAGCAGTACTTC. Translated, it gives CAYSLEVGISYEQYF.

The J gene is TRBJ2-1, the V gene TRBV27; 8 positions agree with TRBD2. V lost 6 bases, J lost 2 bases, and 6 bases stayed unmatched. Germline V gene lookup returns CDR1 MNHEY and CDR2 SMNVEV (reference sequence). The CDR3 has 15 amino acids. CDR3 nucleotide sequence: TGTGCCAGCAGCCAAATAGCGGGAACCTACAATGAGCAGTTCTTC. It yields the protein CASSQIAGTYNEQFF.

The chain carries TRBV6-1 and TRBJ1-1; 7 positions match TRBD1. J gave up 2 bases and V 7 bases, and 10 bases lay outside the gene matches. CDR1 is MNHNS, CDR2 SASEGT, per germline. The CDR3 runs to 15 residues. CDR3 region: CASTAGDRLNTEAFF. DNA for the CDR3: TGTGCCAGCACCGCAGGGGACAGATTAAACACTGAAGCTTTCTTT.

The V gene is TRBV7-9, the J gene TRBJ2-3; D may be TRBD2 (7 bases). Germline lookup yields CDR1 SEHNR and CDR2 FQNEAQ (reference sequence). V lost 5 bases to trimming and J lost 6 bases, with 24 bases between them. This CDR3 is 17 amino acids long. The CDR3 loop reads CASSQGGEGHWSDTQYF. The DNA for the CDR3 is TGTGCCAGCAGCCAAGGGGGGGAGGGCCATTGGTCGGATACGCAGTATTTT.

The V gene is TRBV2, the J gene TRBJ2-7, with D possibly being TRBD2 (5 bases). Germline V gene lookup returns CDR1 SNHLY and CDR2 FYNNEI. Trimming removed 0 bases from V and 1 base from J, with 13 bases in between. The CDR3 runs to 16 residues. CDR3 in amino acids: CASSEAPGRGSYEQYF. The CDR3, as DNA: TGTGCCAGCAGTGAAGCCCCCGGACGAGGGTCCTACGAGCAGTACTTC.